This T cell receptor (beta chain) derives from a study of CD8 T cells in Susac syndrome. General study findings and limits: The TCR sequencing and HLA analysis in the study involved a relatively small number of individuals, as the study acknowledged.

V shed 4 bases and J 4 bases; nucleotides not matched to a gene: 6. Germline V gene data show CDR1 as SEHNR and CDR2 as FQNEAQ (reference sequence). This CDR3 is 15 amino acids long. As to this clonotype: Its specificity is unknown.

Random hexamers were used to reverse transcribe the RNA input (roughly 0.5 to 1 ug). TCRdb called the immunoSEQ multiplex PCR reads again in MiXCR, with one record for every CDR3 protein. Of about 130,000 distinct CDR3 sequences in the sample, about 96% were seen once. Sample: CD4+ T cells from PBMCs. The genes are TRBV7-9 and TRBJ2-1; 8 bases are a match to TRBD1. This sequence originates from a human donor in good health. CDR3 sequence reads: CASSSTGVGYNEQFF. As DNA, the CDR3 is TGTGCCAGCAGCTCGACAGGGGTAGGGTACAATGAGCAGTTCTTC.